Each of the 10 T cell receptor beta chains below was sequenced from the same sample in a study of CD8 T cells in Susac syndrome. Roughly 0.45 to 1 ug RNA was reverse transcribed with random hexamers. TCRdb used MiXCR to reprocess the immunoSEQ multiplex PCR reads, holding one entry per CDR3 protein. Here the sample spans some 200,000 distinct CDR3 sequences, 95% being singletons. The source material was CD8+ T cells from PBMCs. The source is a human donor with Susac syndrome.

The chain is built from TRBV9 and TRBJ2-7; 8 bases are shared with TRBD1. The CDR3 loop spans 17 amino acids. Looked up from germline, CDR1 is SGDLS and CDR2 is YYNGEE. The V and J ends lost 0 bases and 2 bases, in that order; junction bases with no gene match: 10. The CDR3 sequence is CASSVEPLTGETYEQYF. As DNA, the CDR3 is TGTGCCAGCAGCGTAGAACCGCTGACAGGGGAGACCTACGAGCAGTACTTC. The entire variable domain, with the rest obtained from reference TRBV9 and TRBJ2-7, is as follows: DSGVTQTPKHLITATGQRVTLRCSPRSGDLSVYWYQQSLDQGLQFLIQYYNGEERAKGNILERFSAQQFPDLHSELNLSSLELGDSALYFCASSVEPLTGETYEQYFGPGTRLTVT.

V usage is TRBV20-1 and J usage is TRBJ2-3; D not resolved. Germline V gene lookup returns CDR1 DFQATT and CDR2 SNEGSKA (reference sequence). The V gene lost 3 bases and the J gene lost 2 bases, with 6 bases spanning the gap. The CDR3 spans 12 residues. The CDR3 region has the DNA TGCAGTGCTAGTTACTACACAGATACGCAGTATTTT. Its translation: CSASYYTDTQYF.

This rearrangement joins TRBV20-1 to TRBJ2-7; 10 nucleotides agree with TRBD2. The CDR3 sequence is 14 residues long. With 5 bases clipped from V and 4 bases from J, the junction kept 8 bases outside the gene matches. CDR1 and CDR2 from the germline V gene are DFQATT and SNEGSKA (reference sequence). CDR3 sequence (DNA): TGCAGTGCTGAAGAGGCTAGCGGGGGTTACGAGCAGTACTTC. This codes for CSAEEASGGYEQYF.

The rearrangement uses TRBV27 and TRBJ2-7; D gene uncertain. The V and J ends lost 4 bases and 3 bases respectively, with 16 bases between them. The CDR3 has 15 residues. The germline V gene has CDR1 MNHEY and CDR2 SMNVEV (reference sequence). CDR3 residues: CASSSNLRFGYEQYF. CDR3 in DNA: TGTGCCAGCAGTTCCAACTTAAGGTTTGGCTACGAGCAGTACTTC.

The CDR3 nucleotides are TGTGCCAGCAGCGTAGACGCGAGCTCTGGAAACACCATATATTTT. Translating it yields CASSVDASSGNTIYF. The chain is built from TRBV9 and TRBJ1-3; unclear D gene. CDR1 and CDR2 from the germline V gene are SGDLS and YYNGEE. This CDR3 has 15 residues. Trimming removed 0 bases from V and 0 bases from J, with 7 bases in between. Based on the CDR3 plus reference TRBV9 and TRBJ1-3, the full variable domain is DSGVTQTPKHLITATGQRVTLRCSPRSGDLSVYWYQQSLDQGLQFLIQYYNGEERAKGNILERFSAQQFPDLHSELNLSSLELGDSALYFCASSVDASSGNTIYFGEGSWLTVV.

The rearrangement links TRBV11-2 to TRBJ2-5; D is uncertain. This CDR3 comprises 12 residues. Trimming cost V 5 bases and J 4 bases, with 8 bases left between them. Germline CDR1 reads SGHAT; CDR2 reads FQNNGV. Here the CDR3 DNA reads TGTGCCAGCAGCGTTGACCGAGAGACCCAGTACTTC. Protein: CASSVDRETQYF.

The chain recombines TRBV12-3 or TRBV12-4 with TRBJ2-7, with no clear D. V shed 8 bases and J shed 3 bases, with 11 bases lying between them. This CDR3 has 12 residues. As DNA, the CDR3 is TGTGCCAGCGGTCCTGGAAACTACGAGCAGTACTTC. Translated: CASGPGNYEQYF.

The rearrangement links TRBV29-1 to TRBJ2-1; 7 positions agree with TRBD2. Germline lookup yields CDR1 SQVTM and CDR2 ANQGSEA. The V gene end was trimmed by 7 bases and the J gene end by 4 bases; junction bases not matched to a gene: 7. This CDR3 comprises 13 residues. CDR3: CSAHSGLYNEQFF. DNA of the CDR3: TGCAGCGCCCATAGCGGGCTGTACAATGAGCAGTTCTTC.

The chain links TRBV9 to TRBJ2-1; the D is unclear. This CDR3 has 13 residues. Between the trimmed V and J ends, which lost 4 bases and 4 bases, there was a span of 9 bases. CDR1 is SGDLS, CDR2 YYNGEE, per germline. CDR3 sequence (DNA): TGTGCCAGCAGCATAGACGGATACAATGAGCAGTTCTTC. Translation gives CASSIDGYNEQFF.

The chain joins TRBV7-3 to TRBJ2-3; possibly TRBD1 for D (6 bases). This CDR3 is 13 amino acids long. V dropped 5 bases and J dropped 4 bases, with 10 bases sitting between them. Germline assignment: CDR1 SGHTA and CDR2 FQGTGA. Here the CDR3 reads CASSPQGPDTQYF. The CDR3 bases are TGTGCCAGCAGCCCACAGGGTCCAGATACGCAGTATTTT. Complete variable domain (other parts from reference TRBV7-3 and TRBJ2-3): GAGVSQTPSNKVTEKGKYVELRCDPISGHTALYWYRQSLGQGPEFLIYFQGTGAADDSGLPNDRFFAVRPEGSVSTLKIQRTERGDSAVYLCASSPQGPDTQYFGPGTRLTVL.